A single T cell receptor beta chain is shown here with its context. Clones were sequenced by immunoSEQ multiplex PCR, and TCRdb holds only the in-frame ones, with some missing. The repertoire holds under 65,000 clones, with approximately 90% as singletons. The V gene end was trimmed by 4 bases and the J gene end by 9 bases; junction bases not matched to a gene: 6. Looked up from germline, CDR1 is MNHEY and CDR2 is SVGAGI. The CDR3 is 15 amino acids. The sample originates from a study of blood T cell repertoires in COVID-19. Study in general: PBMCs, B-cell-depleted T cells, or T cells provided the cDNA or gDNA that made up the material.

Material for sequencing was peripheral blood. This receptor was obtained from an elderly woman with active COVID-19. The genes are TRBV6-5 and TRBJ2-1, with TRBD2 identical over 13 bases. CDR3 nucleotides: TGTGCCAGCAGTTTGGGGACTAGCGGGATGTTTGAGCAGTTCTTC. As protein: CASSLGTSGMFEQFF.